This T cell receptor (beta chain) is from a study of T cells in Graves' hyperthyroidism and ophthalmopathy. On the study more broadly: Upon initial diagnosis and before any treatment, peripheral blood was collected.

Amplification of TCR beta CDR3 regions was performed using RNA transcripts as template. First-round RT-PCR of the TCR CDR3 relied on the HTBI primer set. TCRdb processed the multiplex PCR reads anew with MiXCR; each CDR3 protein has one entry. This table has approximately 330,000 distinct CDR3 sequences, roughly an eighth appearing once. Diagnoses rested on clinical symptoms, serum thyroxine and TRAb, thyroid ultrasound and orbital computed tomography. In its sample, this clonotype was seen many times. The ends were cut back, 7 bases at V and 5 bases at J, with 20 bases in the middle. The CDR3 runs to 15 residues. Germline loops: CDR1 SGHAT, CDR2 FQNNGV.

The receptor was derived from a woman between 40 and 55 years old with Graves' ophthalmopathy. The chain recombines TRBV11-2 with TRBJ2-5; possibly TRBD2 for D (5 bases). The sample was blood. CDR3 protein: CASTTRGGMGETQYF. The CDR3 coding sequence is TGTGCCAGCACCACTAGAGGAGGAATGGGTGAGACCCAGTACTTC.